This T cell receptor (beta chain) comes out of a study of T cell responses to AZD1222 COVID-19 vaccine. Trimming pared 6 bases from V and 10 bases from J, leaving 9 bases between. The CDR3 is 10 residues long. Germline values: CDR1 MNHEY, CDR2 SMNVEV (reference sequence). Clones were sequenced by immunoSEQ multiplex PCR, and TCRdb holds only the in-frame ones, with some missing. The table includes nearly 110,000 clones, 85% to 95% detected once. The sequence came from an adult who received the AZD1222 COVID-19 vaccine. The sequencing used peripheral blood, collected 28 days after the second AZD1222 dose. The rearrangement uses TRBV27 and TRBJ1-2; maybe TRBD1 (5 bases). The CDR3: CASRGRAYTF. The CDR3 DNA is TGTGCCAGCAGGGGGCGAGCCTACACCTTC.